This entry lists 2 T cell receptor beta chains sequenced from one sample in a study of T cells after yellow fever vaccination. TCRdb used MiXCR to reprocess the 5' RACE reads, holding one entry per CDR3 protein. Of some 320,000 distinct CDR3 sequences listed, about 10% are singletons. The sequences come from CD4+ T cells sorted from PBMCs, collected 45 days after the yellow fever booster vaccination. The receptors derive from a man between 18 and 29 years old who received the YFV17D yellow fever vaccine.

V usage is TRBV11-3 and J usage is TRBJ2-2, with D possibly TRBD1 on 6 matching bases. Trimming took 5 bases from V and 4 from J, leaving 11 bases between them. This CDR3 is 14 amino acids long. Per the germline V gene, CDR1 is SGHNT and CDR2 is YENEEA. The CDR3, as DNA: TGTGCCAGCAGCACAAGGGGGACCACCGGGGAGCTGTTTTTT. Its protein product is CASSTRGTTGELFF.

This clonotype appeared a few times. The J gene is TRBJ2-2, the V gene TRBV7-2; D uncertain. The germline V gene encodes CDR1 SGHTA and CDR2 FQGNSA. Trimming stripped 5 bases from V and 6 bases from J, with 16 bases between. The CDR3 sequence is 15 residues long. CDR3 region: CASSLYPNIPGELFF. The CDR3 DNA sequence: TGTGCCAGCAGCCTTTACCCTAACATCCCCGGGGAGCTGTTTTTT.